This T cell receptor beta chain comes out of a study of T cells in localized non-small cell lung cancer. This clone came up once. Its antigen is currently unknown. Study outcomes and limitations: Measurement of T cell clonality placed uninvolved adjacent lung highest, above the level in tumor. The study detected a median about 50 of the top 100 tumor clones in adjacent lung. Prolonged overall survival went with higher T cell density in the blood. As only one tumor region underwent sequencing, heterogeneity remains possible.

J lost 8 bases, V lost 6 bases, and 10 bases had no gene match. Per the germline V gene, CDR1 is MNHEY and CDR2 is SVGAGI. The length of the CDR3 is 14 residues. Repertoires were generated with immunoSEQ multiplex PCR, while TCRdb's copy carries only in-frame clones and drops some. The sample carries over 25,000 clones, about nine tenths recorded once. The sample in question was peripheral blood, obtained before any cancer treatment. V is TRBV6-5 and J is TRBJ1-2; 9 nucleotides match TRBD1. This TCR came from a female donor at least 60 years old with stage I lung adenocarcinoma. In nucleotides, the CDR3 is TGTGCCAGCAGCGCTACAGGGGGCGGATACGGCTACACCTTC. Its translation is CASSATGGGYGYTF.